These 28 T cell receptor beta chains came from one sample sequenced in a study of cytomegalovirus exposure and HLA in healthy donors. The PCR ran on 60 Vbeta and 13 Jbeta primers. Measured with immunoSEQ multiplex PCR; TCRdb has only the in-frame clones, and not every one. Found here are approximately 160,000 clones, more than 60% of them singletons; the top ten hold over 4.5%. Material for sequencing was PBMCs. Receptors were obtained from a male donor in good health and CMV-seronegative.

V and J are TRBV2 and TRBJ2-1; 7 bases agree with TRBD2. This CDR3 is built from 13 residues. J lost 10 bases, V lost 5 bases, and 8 bases had no gene match. Germline CDR1 reads SNHLY; CDR2 reads FYNNEI. CDR3 nucleotides: TGTGCCAGCAGTAGGGAGCGGGGAACCGAGCAGTTCTTC. Translation gives CASSRERGTEQFF. Filled out from reference TRBV2 and TRBJ2-1, the complete variable domain reads EPEVTQTPSHQVTQMGQEVILRCVPISNHLYFYWYRQILGQKVEFLVSFYNNEISEKSEIFDDQFSVERPDGSNFTLKIRSTKLEDSAMYFCASSRERGTEQFFGPGTRLTVL.

The chain joins TRBV5-6 to TRBJ1-4, with a weak D call TRBD1 (5 bases). The V end lost 0 bases, the J end lost 4 bases, and 13 bases lay between the germline ends. Germline CDR1 SGHDT, CDR2 YYEEEE. This CDR3 comprises 16 residues. CDR3 DNA: TGTGCCAGCAGCTTGGGGCCAGGGTCAGGTAATGAAAAACTGTTTTTT. Translating it yields CASSLGPGSGNEKLFF.

V gene TRBV7-9 combines with J gene TRBJ1-2, with a weak D call TRBD1 (5 bases). The V end was cut by 5 bases, the J end by 0 bases, with 13 bases between. Germline V lookup: CDR1 SEHNR, CDR2 FQNEAQ (reference sequence). This CDR3 is built from 15 residues. The CDR3 loop is CASSRGGGTNYGYTF. CDR3 bases: TGTGCCAGCAGCCGCGGGGGGGGGACTAACTATGGCTACACCTTC.

The chain joins TRBV19 to TRBJ2-1, with 9 bases that match TRBD1. The CDR3 is 15 residues long. Germline V gene lookup returns CDR1 LNHDA and CDR2 SQIVND (reference sequence). J was trimmed by 4 bases and V by 7 bases; bases with no gene match: 8. CDR3 DNA sequence: TGTGCCAGTACTATGGGACAGGGCCCTTACAATGAGCAGTTCTTC. Protein sequence: CASTMGQGPYNEQFF.

V gene TRBV5-1 combines with J gene TRBJ2-2; the match to TRBD2 covers 10 bases. Trimming removed 5 bases from V and 3 bases from J; junction bases left unmatched: 7. Germline CDR1 reads SGHRS; CDR2 reads YFSETQ. The CDR3 is made up of 16 amino acids. CDR3 in amino acids: CASSLSGRADTGELFF. The CDR3 bases are TGCGCCAGCAGTCTAAGCGGGAGGGCCGACACCGGGGAGCTGTTTTTT.

This chain connects TRBV11-2 to TRBJ1-2; D may be TRBD1 (5 bases). This CDR3 has 15 residues. Trimming left V 5 bases short and J 4 bases short, with 17 bases between. Germline CDR1 reads SGHAT; CDR2 reads FQNNGV. In DNA form, the CDR3 reads TGTGCCAGCAGCCGGGGAGGGGCGTCTGTCTATGGCTACACCTTC. Encoded protein: CASSRGGASVYGYTF.

This chain uses TRBV28 with TRBJ2-7, with TRBD1 identical over 7 bases. This CDR3 comprises 14 residues. Trimming removed 5 bases from V and 2 bases from J; junction bases left unmatched: 6. The V gene's germline CDR1 is MDHEN and CDR2 SYDVKM. The CDR3 coding sequence is TGTGCCAGCAGTATTCCAGGGGGTACCTACGAGCAGTACTTC. Its translation: CASSIPGGTYEQYF.

The chain is built from TRBV6-5 and TRBJ2-5; 9 positions match TRBD1. The CDR3 loop spans 13 amino acids. The germline CDR1 and CDR2 sequences are MNHEY and SVGAGI. J lost 4 bases, V lost 6 bases, and 3 bases had no gene match. The DNA of the CDR3 is TGTGCCAGCAGAGGGACAGGGCGAGAGACCCAGTACTTC. Translating it yields CASRGTGRETQYF.

J is TRBJ2-3 and V is TRBV11-2; D call uncertain. Germline values: CDR1 SGHAT, CDR2 FQNNGV. The CDR3 covers 12 residues. V was trimmed by 5 bases and J by 3 bases, leaving 6 bases between them. The CDR3 is CASSTVTDTQYF. CDR3 DNA: TGTGCCAGCAGCACAGTAACAGATACGCAGTATTTT.

The V call is TRBV28, the J call TRBJ1-5; D is possibly TRBD1 (5 bases). Trimming pared 7 bases from V and 15 bases from J, leaving 19 bases between. CDR1 and CDR2 (germline): MDHEN, SYDVKM. The CDR3 totals 12 residues. The CDR3 region is CASTTSVDKAHF. The DNA of the CDR3 is TGTGCCAGCACCACCTCGGTGGACAAGGCGCATTTT.

The chain links TRBV4-3 to TRBJ2-2, with 15 bases matching TRBD2. Germline V gene lookup returns CDR1 LGHNA and CDR2 YSLEER. The CDR3 has 21 amino acids. J gave up 0 bases and V 1 base, and 9 bases lay outside the gene matches. CDR3 sequence (DNA): TGCGCCAGCAGCCAAGCTTTCGGGACTAGCGGGAGGCAATCGAACACCGGGGAGCTGTTTTTT. It translates to CASSQAFGTSGRQSNTGELFF.

The chain combines TRBV5-1 with TRBJ1-4; TRBD1 agrees at 11 bases. Germline CDR1 is SGHRS and CDR2 is YFSETQ. Losses at the gene ends were 4 bases for V and 7 bases for J; bases not matched to a gene: 9. The CDR3 is 16 residues long. CDR3 amino acids: CASSPGQGVGGEKLFF. As DNA, the CDR3 is TGCGCCAGCAGCCCGGGACAGGGGGTCGGGGGTGAAAAACTGTTTTTT.

V usage is TRBV4-2 and J usage is TRBJ2-1; the match to TRBD2 covers 10 bases. There are 14 residues in the CDR3. Germline V lookup: CDR1 LGHNA, CDR2 YNFKEQ. Germline trimming cut 8 bases from V and 6 bases from J; bases unmatched to any gene: 7. CDR3 region: CASSSGGDPNEQFF. CDR3 nucleotides: TGTGCCAGCTCCAGCGGGGGGGACCCCAATGAGCAGTTCTTC.

This clone was seen only a few times. The rearrangement links TRBV29-1 to TRBJ2-7, with TRBD2 matching over 7 bases. This CDR3 is built from 12 residues. J was trimmed by 6 bases and V by 7 bases; bases with no gene match: 9. Germline V lookup: CDR1 SQVTM, CDR2 ANQGSEA. The CDR3 protein is CSAQTSWGEQYF. Here the CDR3 DNA reads TGCAGCGCACAGACTAGCTGGGGCGAGCAGTACTTC.

This sequence joins TRBV19 and TRBJ1-3; D unresolved. V lost 3 bases to trimming and J lost 0 bases, with 15 bases between them. The CDR3 sequence is 17 residues long. The V gene's germline CDR1 is LNHDA and CDR2 SQIVND (reference sequence). The CDR3 sequence: CASSIGSAGLSGNTIYF. As DNA, the CDR3 is TGTGCCAGTAGTATTGGTAGCGCAGGTCTCTCTGGAAACACCATATATTTT.

The rearrangement uses TRBV6-1 and TRBJ1-3; D not resolved. V dropped 5 bases and J dropped 0 bases, with 8 bases sitting between them. This CDR3 has 14 residues. Germline V gives CDR1 MNHNS, CDR2 SASEGT. CDR3 bases: TGTGCCAGCAGTTCCACAGCCTCTGGAAACACCATATATTTT. This codes for CASSSTASGNTIYF.

The sample holds a few counts of this clone. The genes are TRBV9 and TRBJ2-5; D possibly corresponds to TRBD2 (5 bases). Germline V lookup: CDR1 SGDLS, CDR2 YYNGEE. The V and J ends lost 0 bases and 5 bases respectively, with 11 bases between them. CDR3 size: 14 residues. CDR3 coding DNA: TGTGCCAGCAGCGTAGCCGTGACGGGGGAGACCCAGTACTTC. Residues: CASSVAVTGETQYF.

V is TRBV27 and J is TRBJ1-2; D may be TRBD1 (5 bases). This CDR3 spans 13 amino acids. CDR1 and CDR2 from the germline V gene are MNHEY and SMNVEV (reference sequence). Deletions cut 3 bases from V and 4 bases from J, with 9 bases between. This CDR3 is CASSFTGFYGYTF. As DNA, the CDR3 is TGTGCCAGCAGTTTTACAGGATTCTATGGCTACACCTTC.

The chain combines TRBV28 with TRBJ1-2, with a weak D call TRBD1 (6 bases). V gave up 7 bases and J gave up 7 bases, with 22 bases separating them. Germline V gene lookup returns CDR1 MDHEN and CDR2 SYDVKM. CDR3 length: 15 amino acids. The CDR3 loop is CASTLQGGKESGYTF. In DNA form, the CDR3 reads TGTGCCAGCACCTTACAGGGTGGGAAGGAGAGTGGCTACACCTTC.

As concerns this clone: An end of the junction differs from the germline gene, which may be a read error. V gene TRBV19 combines with J gene TRBJ2-2; 8 bases fit TRBD1. The CDR3 extends over 15 amino acids. The germline gives CDR1 LNHDA, CDR2 SQIVND (reference sequence). In DNA form, the CDR3 reads TGTGCCAGTAGTCCAGGACAGGGACCCACCGGAGAGCTGTTTTTT. Amino acids: CASSPGQGPTGELFF.

The V call is TRBV5-6, the J call TRBJ1-1; the D is unclear. Looked up from germline, CDR1 is SGHDT and CDR2 is YYEEEE. This CDR3 spans 11 amino acids. The germline V and J ends were trimmed by 4 bases and 3 bases, with 4 bases remaining between them. The CDR3 region has the DNA TGTGCCAGCAGCATATACACTGAAGCTTTCTTT. Translating it yields CASSIYTEAFF.

The chain combines TRBV7-9 with TRBJ2-3, with 8 positions matching TRBD2. In germline, CDR1 is SEHNR, CDR2 FQNEAQ (reference sequence). The CDR3 loop spans 16 amino acids. The V gene end was trimmed by 2 bases and the J gene end by 1 base; junction bases not matched to a gene: 5. CDR3 residues: CASSLQPAGGTDTQYF. CDR3 nucleotide sequence: TGTGCCAGCAGCTTACAACCAGCGGGAGGCACAGATACGCAGTATTTT.

There are a few counts of this clone. The rearrangement uses TRBV5-1 and TRBJ2-7, with TRBD1 matching over 7 bases. The CDR3 sequence is 14 residues long. Germline CDR1 SGHRS, CDR2 YFSETQ. Trimming took 5 bases from V and 4 from J; bases not matched to a gene: 9. The CDR3 region is CASSWTGGRYEQYF. Written as DNA, the CDR3 is TGCGCCAGCAGTTGGACAGGAGGCCGGTACGAGCAGTACTTC. The variable domain in full, completed from reference TRBV5-1 and TRBJ2-7, reads KAGVTQTPRYLIKTRGQQVTLSCSPISGHRSVSWYQQTPGQGLQFLFEYFSETQRNKGNFPGRFSGRQFSNSRSEMNVSTLELGDSALYLCASSWTGGRYEQYFGPGTRLTVT.

As to this clone: Other DNA sequences within the sample encode an identical CDR3. The chain couples TRBV7-3 to TRBJ2-1; TRBD2 agrees at 9 bases. Germline lookup yields CDR1 SGHTA and CDR2 FQGTGA. The V and J ends lost 2 bases and 4 bases, in that order; junction bases with no gene match: 3. The CDR3 runs 15 residues. The CDR3 bases are TGTGCCAGCAGCTTATTGGCGGGAGGGTACAATGAGCAGTTCTTC. As protein: CASSLLAGGYNEQFF. The full variable domain, in which reference TRBV7-3 and TRBJ2-1 provide the parts outside the CDR3, is GAGVSQTPSNKVTEKGKYVELRCDPISGHTALYWYRQSLGQGPEFLIYFQGTGAADDSGLPNDRFFAVRPEGSVSTLKIQRTERGDSAVYLCASSLLAGGYNEQFFGPGTRLTVL.

This chain uses TRBV2 with TRBJ2-7; 9 positions agree with TRBD1. Per the germline V gene, CDR1 is SNHLY and CDR2 is FYNNEI. The J segment lost 5 bases and the V segment lost 6 bases, leaving 8 bases of the junction unmatched. The CDR3 runs 14 residues. The CDR3 DNA sequence: TGTGCCAGCAGGGCGACAGGGGGAAGTAACGAGCAGTACTTC. Encoded protein: CASRATGGSNEQYF.

This clone was detected only a few times. The rearrangement links TRBV19 to TRBJ1-6; 8 nucleotides match TRBD1. The V segment lost 7 bases and the J segment 5 bases; nucleotides outside the gene matches: 7. CDR3 length equals 15 residues. Germline lookup yields CDR1 LNHDA and CDR2 SQIVND (reference sequence). CDR3: CASKVTGANNSPLHF. CDR3 in DNA: TGTGCCAGTAAAGTGACAGGGGCGAATAATTCACCCCTCCACTTT.

The V and J genes are TRBV5-1 and TRBJ2-1, with D possibly TRBD2 on 5 matching bases. Germline V gene lookup returns CDR1 SGHRS and CDR2 YFSETQ. This CDR3 is built from 17 residues. Trimming shortened V by 1 base and J by 5 bases, and 19 bases separated the two germline ends. As DNA, the CDR3 is TGCGCCAGCAGCTTGCCGCCTCTAGTTTCGGGGAACAATGAGCAGTTCTTC. Its protein is CASSLPPLVSGNNEQFF.

This clone was counted only a few times. The V gene is TRBV9, the J gene TRBJ2-3; D uncertain. The CDR3 is 16 amino acids. V lost 3 bases and J lost 0, with 14 bases in between. In germline, CDR1 is SGDLS, CDR2 YYNGEE. CDR3 coding DNA: TGTGCCAGCAGCGATGACTCGATATCTAGCACAGATACGCAGTATTTT. It is translated as CASSDDSISSTDTQYF.